Below are 30 T cell receptor beta chains sequenced from a single sample in a study of shared clonotypes between healthy human individuals. The protocol was immunoSEQ multiplex PCR, while the TCRdb copy is restricted to in-frame clones and leaves out a portion. The sample includes about 680,000 clones, around 73% of them seen just once. Material for sequencing was memory CD4+ T cells sorted from blood. As for subset: CD45RA-negative fraction. The receptors shown here come from a woman aged 25-40 years in good health.

This chain joins TRBV18 and TRBJ1-4; TRBD1 matches 12 bases. Germline CDR1 and CDR2: KGHSH and LQKENI. V was pared by 2 bases and J by 8 bases, with 6 bases of the junction left unmatched. The CDR3 contains 16 residues. The CDR3 sequence: CASSPGTGGLSEKLFF. The CDR3 nucleotides are TGTGCCAGCTCACCAGGGACAGGGGGCCTAAGCGAAAAACTGTTTTTT.

The chain joins TRBV27 to TRBJ2-6; D call uncertain. The CDR3 consists of 18 residues. Germline assignment: CDR1 MNHEY and CDR2 SMNVEV (reference sequence). The V gene lost 0 bases and the J gene lost 3 bases, with 15 bases spanning the gap. CDR3 DNA: TGTGCCAGCAGTTTATCCGGCCAGGTATTCATTGGGGCCAACGTCCTGACTTTC. Translated: CASSLSGQVFIGANVLTF.

The V call is TRBV5-1, the J call TRBJ1-1; D call uncertain. This CDR3 contains 14 residues. V lost 3 bases, J lost 2 bases, and 11 bases lay in between. CDR1 and CDR2 from the germline V gene are SGHRS and YFSETQ. The CDR3 DNA reads as TGCGCCAGCAGCTCGACTGTCTTCAACACTGAAGCTTTCTTT. Its translation is CASSSTVFNTEAFF.

The chain has TRBV7-2 and TRBJ2-5, with D possibly called TRBD1 or TRBD2 (7 bases each). The J call could be wrong; TRBJ2-7 is a better fit for the DNA end. CDR3 length: 14 amino acids. Germline CDR1 reads SGHTA; CDR2 reads FQGNSA. The CDR3 loop is CASTTQRDSHEQYF. CDR3 bases: TGTGCCAGCACCACCCAGCGGGACAGCCACGAGCAGTACTTC.

This clone turned up a few times. The gene calls are TRBV18 and TRBJ2-5; 7 bases are shared with TRBD2. V lost 4 bases, J lost 5 bases, and 4 bases stayed unmatched. Germline CDR1 KGHSH, CDR2 LQKENI. The CDR3 has 13 amino acids. CDR3 coding DNA: TGTGCCAGCTCACAAAGCGGGACTGAGACCCAGTACTTC. It specifies CASSQSGTETQYF.

The rearrangement links TRBV7-2 to TRBJ1-5, with D possibly matching TRBD1 (6 bases). Germline CDR1 SGHTA, CDR2 FQGNSA. The germline V and J ends were trimmed by 5 bases and 3 bases, with 14 bases remaining between them. This CDR3 is built from 15 residues. CDR3 bases: TGTGCCAGCAGCCCAACCACAGGGATCAATCAGCCCCAGCATTTT. Translated, it gives CASSPTTGINQPQHF.

V gene TRBV10-2 combines with J gene TRBJ2-3, with D hard to call. The V end lost 9 bases, the J end lost 0 bases, and 13 bases lay between the germline ends. In germline, CDR1 is WSHSY, CDR2 SAAADI. The CDR3 covers 14 residues. CDR3 residues: CASQAQVSTDTQYF. The CDR3 nucleotides read TGCGCCAGTCAAGCGCAGGTGAGCACAGATACGCAGTATTTT.

The J gene is TRBJ1-2, the V gene TRBV15, with 9 bases that match TRBD1. With 0 bases clipped from V and 8 bases from J, the junction kept 10 bases outside the gene matches. The CDR3 has 16 residues. CDR1 is LNHNV and CDR2 is YYDKDF in the germline V gene (reference sequence). The CDR3 region has the DNA TGTGCCACCAGCAGAGACCGGACAGGGGTGGCAGTGGGCTACACCTTC. Translating it yields CATSRDRTGVAVGYTF.

The V and J genes are TRBV10-3 and TRBJ2-1; 10 nucleotides match TRBD2. The length of the CDR3 is 20 residues. V dropped 9 bases and J dropped 3; count of bases not matched to a gene: 23. Germline V gene sequence: CDR1 ENHRY, CDR2 SYGVKD. CDR3 DNA sequence: TGTGCCATTCTTGCGGACCGTAGGGGTAGCGGGAGGAAAGACTACAATGAGCAGTTCTTC. Translating it yields CAILADRRGSGRKDYNEQFF.

This rearrangement joins TRBV19 to TRBJ2-5, with D unresolved. CDR3 length equals 12 residues. Trimming stripped 5 bases from V and 4 bases from J, with 8 bases between. Germline CDR1 and CDR2: LNHDA and SQIVND (reference sequence). CDR3 amino acids: CASSGASETQYF. DNA of the CDR3: TGTGCCAGTAGTGGAGCGTCAGAGACCCAGTACTTC.

The V call is TRBV28, the J call TRBJ2-7; D perhaps matches TRBD2 (5 bases). CDR1 and CDR2 from the germline V gene are MDHEN and SYDVKM. The CDR3 has 13 residues. V dropped 3 bases and J dropped 6 bases, with 12 bases sitting between them. The CDR3 nucleotides read TGTGCCAGCAGTTTGTCGGGGTCGTCCGAGCAGTACTTC. It translates to CASSLSGSSEQYF.

CDR3 in amino acids: CASSQDRRGEAKLFF. Written as DNA, the CDR3 is TGCGCCAGCAGCCAAGATAGGCGGGGGGAGGCAAAACTGTTTTTT. The J gene is TRBJ1-4, the V gene TRBV4-1, with a tentative D call TRBD1 (5 bases). Trimming left V 0 bases short and J 10 bases short, with 15 bases between. Germline V gene sequence: CDR1 MGHRA, CDR2 YSYEKL. This CDR3 region has 15 residues.

This chain joins TRBV6-5 and TRBJ1-2; D remains unclear. CDR1 MNHEY and CDR2 SVGAGI come from the germline V gene. V was pared by 5 bases and J by 8 bases, with 18 bases between. The CDR3 has 14 residues. This chain's CDR3 is CASSEGLYEEGYTF. CDR3 coding DNA: TGTGCCAGCAGTGAAGGATTGTATGAAGAAGGCTACACCTTC.

The chain is built from TRBV27 and TRBJ2-2, with a weak D call TRBD1 (5 bases). Trimming shortened V by 4 bases and J by 1 base, and 7 bases separated the two germline ends. CDR1 and CDR2 (germline): MNHEY, SMNVEV (reference sequence). This CDR3 is built from 14 residues. The CDR3 loop is CASSSTGNTGELFF. The CDR3 DNA follows: TGTGCCAGCAGTTCAACAGGGAACACCGGGGAGCTGTTTTTT.

The table lists this clone with a count of one. This rearrangement joins TRBV27 to TRBJ2-6; either TRBD1 or TRBD2 may supply D (5 bases each). Germline values: CDR1 MNHEY, CDR2 SMNVEV (reference sequence). The V end lost 5 bases, the J end lost 1 base, and 12 bases lay between the germline ends. This CDR3 is built from 16 residues. CDR3 amino acids: CASSPWGLSGANVLTF. The CDR3, as DNA: TGTGCCAGCAGTCCCTGGGGGTTGTCTGGGGCCAACGTCCTGACTTTC. The variable domain in full, completed from reference TRBV27 and TRBJ2-6, reads EAQVTQNPRYLITVTGKKLTVTCSQNMNHEYMSWYRQDPGLGLRQIYYSMNVEVTDKGDVPEGYKVSRKEKRNFPLILESPSPNQTSLYFCASSPWGLSGANVLTFGAGSRLTVL.

The gene calls are TRBV5-4 and TRBJ1-1; unclear D gene. The CDR3 sequence is 15 residues long. Trimming removed 4 bases at V and 2 bases at J, with 15 bases between. Germline lookup yields CDR1 SGHNT and CDR2 YYREEE (reference sequence). This CDR3 is CASSLPGSRNTEAFF. The CDR3 bases are TGTGCCAGCAGCCTCCCTGGGTCGCGAAACACTGAAGCTTTCTTT.

This chain uses TRBV6-6 with TRBJ1-4, with a weak D call TRBD1 (5 bases). There are 15 residues in the CDR3. The ends were cut back, 5 bases at V and 5 bases at J, with 15 bases in the middle. Germline V CDR1 and CDR2: MNHNY, SVGAGI (reference sequence). CDR3 DNA: TGTGCCAGCAGTCCCCAGGGTGAGGGGAATGAAAAACTGTTTTTT. Its translation is CASSPQGEGNEKLFF.

The chain has TRBV4-2 and TRBJ2-5, with TRBD2 matching over 7 bases. Trimming removed 1 base from V and 3 bases from J; junction bases left unmatched: 2. CDR3 size: 14 residues. In germline, CDR1 is LGHNA, CDR2 YNFKEQ. The chain's CDR3 is CASSQGTRKETQYF. The CDR3 DNA reads TGTGCCAGCAGCCAAGGGACTAGAAAAGAGACCCAGTACTTC.

The chain joins TRBV5-1 to TRBJ1-2, with 7 bases identical to TRBD1. The CDR3 sequence is 17 residues long. V gave up 4 bases and J gave up 0 bases; unmatched junction bases: 12. From germline, CDR1 is SGHRS and CDR2 YFSETQ. CDR3 DNA: TGCGCCAGCAGCGGGGAGAGACAGGGATCTGCTAACTATGGCTACACCTTC. This translates into CASSGERQGSANYGYTF.

The chain joins TRBV10-3 to TRBJ1-2, with 8 bases aligning to TRBD1. Germline CDR1 and CDR2: ENHRY and SYGVKD. The CDR3 length is 13 residues. The trim removed 6 bases at V and 6 bases at J, leaving 6 bases unmatched. CDR3 region: CAIRNGQGNGYTF. Here the CDR3 DNA reads TGTGCCATCAGGAATGGACAGGGTAATGGCTACACCTTC.

This chain connects TRBV10-3 to TRBJ2-3, with 9 bases identical to TRBD2. CDR1 and CDR2 from the germline V gene are ENHRY and SYGVKD. The CDR3 consists of 17 residues. The V gene end was trimmed by 4 bases and the J gene end by 1 base; junction bases not matched to a gene: 9. In DNA form, the CDR3 reads TGTGCCATCAGTGGGATTAGCGGGAGTCGTGGCACAGATACGCAGTATTTT. Amino acid sequence: CAISGISGSRGTDTQYF.

A few counts support this clone. Given a much more abundant clone one base away, this may be a read error. The chain uses TRBV7-9 and TRBJ2-1; unclear D gene. CDR3 length equals 13 residues. V was trimmed by 0 bases and J by 4 bases, leaving 4 bases between them. Germline V gene sequence: CDR1 SEHNR, CDR2 FQNEAQ (reference sequence). The CDR3 loop reads CASSLATYNEQFF. CDR3 nucleotides: TGTGCCAGCAGCTTAGCGACTTACAATGAGCAGTTCTTC.

The chain employs TRBV29-1 and TRBJ2-5; D remains unclear. The V end was cut by 0 bases, the J end by 4 bases, with 12 bases between. CDR1 is SQVTM, CDR2 ANQGSEA, per germline. This CDR3 spans 14 amino acids. In DNA, the CDR3 is TGCAGCGTTGAAGATGGGGTTGGGGTAGAGACCCAGTACTTC. Residues: CSVEDGVGVETQYF.

This chain links TRBV19 with TRBJ1-2; perhaps TRBD1 as D (5 bases). Germline CDR1 LNHDA, CDR2 SQIVND (reference sequence). CDR3 length: 16 residues. Trimming cost V 1 base and J 0 bases, with 12 bases left between them. CDR3 region: CASSIGGRAPNYGYTF. The CDR3 DNA follows: TGTGCCAGTAGTATAGGTGGCAGGGCGCCTAACTATGGCTACACCTTC.

CDR3 sequence reads: CAWTLGTHGYTF. DNA for the CDR3: TGTGCCTGGACCCTCGGGACCCATGGCTACACCTTC. The gene calls are TRBV30 and TRBJ1-2; D is possibly TRBD1 (5 bases). The CDR3 is made up of 12 amino acids. Germline values: CDR1 GTSNPN, CDR2 SVGIG (reference sequence). V was cut by 4 bases and J by 6 bases, with 12 bases left in between.

This chain links TRBV7-9 with TRBJ2-1, with no clear D. CDR3 length: 16 residues. The V gene's germline CDR1 is SEHNR and CDR2 FQNEAQ (reference sequence). V was shortened by 5 bases and J by 7 bases, with 21 bases between the two germline ends. CDR3 protein: CASSLKSYLTRNEQFF. CDR3 bases: TGTGCCAGCAGCCTCAAGTCCTATCTAACCAGGAATGAGCAGTTCTTC.

This clone was seen only a few times. The rearrangement joins TRBV2 to TRBJ1-5; 9 nucleotides align to TRBD1. The V and J ends lost 6 bases and 7 bases, in that order; junction bases with no gene match: 4. The length of the CDR3 is 13 residues. Germline CDR1 and CDR2: SNHLY and FYNNEI. The CDR3 region is CASSLDRGQPQHF. Here the CDR3 DNA reads TGTGCCAGCAGCCTTGACAGGGGGCAGCCCCAGCATTTT.

The rearrangement uses TRBV27 and TRBJ1-2; maybe TRBD1 (5 bases). The CDR3 runs 13 residues. The germline gives CDR1 MNHEY, CDR2 SMNVEV (reference sequence). Deletions cut 6 bases from V and 4 bases from J, with 12 bases between. The CDR3 loop is CASSSQGSYGYTF. The CDR3 DNA reads TGTGCCAGCAGCTCCCAGGGTAGCTATGGCTACACCTTC.

V gene TRBV7-9 combines with J gene TRBJ2-3; 9 nucleotides agree with TRBD2. This CDR3 has 16 residues. Germline V gene lookup returns CDR1 SEHNR and CDR2 FQNEAQ (reference sequence). The J segment lost 2 bases and the V segment lost 2 bases, leaving 5 bases of the junction unmatched. CDR3 bases: TGTGCCAGCAGCTTATCGGGCGGGAGGGTCACAGATACGCAGTATTTT. Amino acid sequence: CASSLSGGRVTDTQYF.

This clone was seen once. The V call is TRBV10-1, the J call TRBJ2-3; 7 bases map to TRBD1. V dropped 6 bases and J dropped 6; count of bases not matched to a gene: 3. CDR3 length equals 12 residues. Germline V CDR1 and CDR2: WNHNN, SYGVQD (reference sequence). The CDR3 reads CASSPRGDTQYF. DNA for the CDR3: TGCGCCAGCAGCCCCAGGGGGGATACGCAGTATTTT.